This T cell receptor (beta chain) was sequenced for a study of T cell responses to AZD1222 COVID-19 vaccine. Generated by immunoSEQ multiplex PCR, the TCRdb table keeps only in-frame clones and is missing some. Of some 120,000 clones in the sample, about 93% were seen once. The CDR3 spans 17 residues. Germline V lookup: CDR1 MDHEN, CDR2 SYDVKM. The J segment lost 4 bases and the V segment lost 5 bases, leaving 12 bases of the junction unmatched. V and J are TRBV28 and TRBJ1-5; TRBD1 agrees at 9 bases. The TCR sequence derives from an adult who received the MenACWY meningococcal vaccine as a control. The specimen was peripheral blood, collected 28 days after the second dose of the MenACWY control vaccine. CDR3 nucleotides: TGTGCCAGCAGTGCGGACAGGGGCAGTTCAATTAATCAGCCCCAGCATTTT. As protein: CASSADRGSSINQPQHF.